The sequence of this T cell receptor (beta chain) was determined in a study of cytomegalovirus exposure and HLA in healthy donors. This clone appeared a single time. The study ran its PCR with 60 Vbeta and 13 Jbeta primers. Produced via immunoSEQ multiplex PCR; TCRdb's table is partial and in-frame only. The profile shows about 140,000 clones, 80% of them singletons. V was shortened by 8 bases and J by 4 bases, with 12 bases between the two germline ends. The CDR3 consists of 12 residues. Germline V gene lookup returns CDR1 SQVTM and CDR2 ANQGSEA. Sequencing was carried out using PBMCs. The source is a man between 35 and 55 years old in good health and CMV-seronegative. The chain combines TRBV29-1 with TRBJ1-5; D is possibly TRBD1 (5 bases). The CDR3 DNA reads TGCAGCACTGGGGGGGGAAATCAGCCCCAGCATTTT. It codes for CSTGGGNQPQHF.